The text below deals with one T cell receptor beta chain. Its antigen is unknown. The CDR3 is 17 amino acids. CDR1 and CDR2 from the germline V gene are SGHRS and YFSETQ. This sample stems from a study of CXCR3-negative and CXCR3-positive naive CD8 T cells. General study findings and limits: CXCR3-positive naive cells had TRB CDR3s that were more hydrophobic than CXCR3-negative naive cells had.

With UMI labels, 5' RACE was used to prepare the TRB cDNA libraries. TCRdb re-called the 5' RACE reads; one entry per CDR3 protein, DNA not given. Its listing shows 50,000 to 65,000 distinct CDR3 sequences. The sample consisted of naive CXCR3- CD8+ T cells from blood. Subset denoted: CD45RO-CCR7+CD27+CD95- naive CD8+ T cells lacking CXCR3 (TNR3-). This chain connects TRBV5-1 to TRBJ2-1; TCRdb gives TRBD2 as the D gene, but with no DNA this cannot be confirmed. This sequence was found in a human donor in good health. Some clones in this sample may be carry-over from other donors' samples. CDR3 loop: CASSADGTSGGTGEQFF.